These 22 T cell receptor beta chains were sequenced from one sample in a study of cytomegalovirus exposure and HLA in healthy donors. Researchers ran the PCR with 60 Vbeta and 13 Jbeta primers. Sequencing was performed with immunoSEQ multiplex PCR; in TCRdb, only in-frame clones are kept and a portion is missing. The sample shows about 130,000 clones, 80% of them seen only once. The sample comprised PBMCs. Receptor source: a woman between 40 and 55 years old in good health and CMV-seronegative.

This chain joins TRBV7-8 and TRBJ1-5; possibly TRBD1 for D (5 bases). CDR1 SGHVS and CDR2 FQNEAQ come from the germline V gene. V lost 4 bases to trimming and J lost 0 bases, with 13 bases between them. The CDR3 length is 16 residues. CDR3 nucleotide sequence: TGTGCCAGCAGCTCACTAACAGGAAATAGCAATCAGCCCCAGCATTTT. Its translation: CASSSLTGNSNQPQHF.

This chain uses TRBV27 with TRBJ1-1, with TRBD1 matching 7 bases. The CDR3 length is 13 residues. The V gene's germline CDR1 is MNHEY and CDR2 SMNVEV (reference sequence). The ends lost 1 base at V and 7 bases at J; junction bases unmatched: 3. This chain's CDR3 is CASSLYRGGEAFF. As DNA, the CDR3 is TGTGCCAGCAGTTTATACAGGGGCGGTGAAGCTTTCTTT.

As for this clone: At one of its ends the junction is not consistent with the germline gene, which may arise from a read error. This chain's CDR3 is CAGSNTPNTEAFF. The CDR3 region has the DNA TGTGCCGGCAGTAACACACCGAACACTGAAGCTTTCTTT. J is TRBJ1-1 and V is TRBV6-5; D remains ambiguous. CDR3 length: 13 residues. CDR1 and CDR2 (germline): MNHEY, SVGAGI.

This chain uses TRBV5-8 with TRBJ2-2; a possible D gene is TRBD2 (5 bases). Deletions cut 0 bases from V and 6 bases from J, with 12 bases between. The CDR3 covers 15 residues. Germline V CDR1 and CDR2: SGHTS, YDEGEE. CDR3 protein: CASSLAGVKAGELFF. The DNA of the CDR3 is TGTGCCAGCAGCTTGGCCGGGGTTAAGGCCGGGGAGCTGTTTTTT.

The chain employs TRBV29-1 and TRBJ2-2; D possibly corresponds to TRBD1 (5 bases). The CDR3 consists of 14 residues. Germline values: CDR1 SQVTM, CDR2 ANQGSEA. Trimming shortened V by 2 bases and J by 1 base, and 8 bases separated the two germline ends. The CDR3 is CSVESGQNTGELFF. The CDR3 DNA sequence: TGCAGCGTTGAATCCGGACAGAACACCGGGGAGCTGTTTTTT.

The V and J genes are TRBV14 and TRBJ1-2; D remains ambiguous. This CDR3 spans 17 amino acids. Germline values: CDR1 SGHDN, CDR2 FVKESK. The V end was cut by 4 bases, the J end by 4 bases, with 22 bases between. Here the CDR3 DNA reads TGTGCCAGCAGCCCTTCCCCCCGACATCTTAGGTCCTATGGCTACACCTTC. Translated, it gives CASSPSPRHLRSYGYTF.

The CDR3 reads CASSLIPGVTGELFF. CDR3 DNA: TGTGCCAGCAGCTTAATCCCAGGGGTCACCGGGGAGCTGTTTTTT. The V and J genes are TRBV7-9 and TRBJ2-2; possibly TRBD1 for D (6 bases). This CDR3 has 15 residues. V was pared by 2 bases and J by 4 bases, with 11 bases between. Germline CDR1 reads SEHNR; CDR2 reads FQNEAQ (reference sequence).

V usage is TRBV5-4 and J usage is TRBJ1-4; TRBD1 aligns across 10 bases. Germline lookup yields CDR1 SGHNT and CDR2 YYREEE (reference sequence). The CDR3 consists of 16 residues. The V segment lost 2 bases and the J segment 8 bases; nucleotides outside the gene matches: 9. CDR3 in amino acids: CASSLGTGAVGEKLFF. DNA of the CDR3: TGTGCCAGCAGCTTAGGGACAGGGGCTGTTGGAGAAAAACTGTTTTTT.

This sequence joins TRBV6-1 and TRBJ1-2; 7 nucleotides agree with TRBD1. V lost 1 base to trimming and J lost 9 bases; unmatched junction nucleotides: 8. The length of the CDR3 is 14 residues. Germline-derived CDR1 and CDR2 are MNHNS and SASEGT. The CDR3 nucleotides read TGTGCCAGCAGTGAAGGAGAGGGGGCGGGTAGCTACACCTTC. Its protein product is CASSEGEGAGSYTF.

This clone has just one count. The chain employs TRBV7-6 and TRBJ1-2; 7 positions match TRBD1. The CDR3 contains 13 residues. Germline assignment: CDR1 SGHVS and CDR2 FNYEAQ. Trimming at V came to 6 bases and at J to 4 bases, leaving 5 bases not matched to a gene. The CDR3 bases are TGTGCCAGCAGACCCGACAGGGTCTATGGCTACACCTTC. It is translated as CASRPDRVYGYTF.

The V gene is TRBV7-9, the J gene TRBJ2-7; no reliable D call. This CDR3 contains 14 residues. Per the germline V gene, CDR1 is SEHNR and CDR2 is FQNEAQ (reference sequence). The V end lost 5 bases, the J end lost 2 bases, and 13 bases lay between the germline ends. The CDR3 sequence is CASSPFGGTYEQYF. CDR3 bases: TGTGCCAGCAGCCCCTTTGGCGGCACCTACGAGCAGTACTTC.

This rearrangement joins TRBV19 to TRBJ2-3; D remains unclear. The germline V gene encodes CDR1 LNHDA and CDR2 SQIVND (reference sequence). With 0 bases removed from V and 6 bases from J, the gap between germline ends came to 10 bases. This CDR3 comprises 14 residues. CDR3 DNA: TGTGCCAGTAGTATAGATTCCGGGTGGGATACGCAGTATTTT. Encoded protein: CASSIDSGWDTQYF.

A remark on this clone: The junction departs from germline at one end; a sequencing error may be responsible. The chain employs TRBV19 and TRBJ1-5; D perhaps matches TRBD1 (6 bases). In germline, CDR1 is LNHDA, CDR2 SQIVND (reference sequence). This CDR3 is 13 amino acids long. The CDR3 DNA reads TGTGCCAGTACCCTGGGTATACAGGGCGAAATGGATTTT. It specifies CASTLGIQGEMDF.

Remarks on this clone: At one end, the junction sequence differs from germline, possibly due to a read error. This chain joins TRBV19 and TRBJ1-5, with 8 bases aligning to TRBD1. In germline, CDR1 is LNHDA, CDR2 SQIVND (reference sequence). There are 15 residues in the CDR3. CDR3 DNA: TGTACCAGTACCTCCGGACAGGGCGGCAATCAGCCCCAGCATTTT. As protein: CTSTSGQGGNQPQHF.

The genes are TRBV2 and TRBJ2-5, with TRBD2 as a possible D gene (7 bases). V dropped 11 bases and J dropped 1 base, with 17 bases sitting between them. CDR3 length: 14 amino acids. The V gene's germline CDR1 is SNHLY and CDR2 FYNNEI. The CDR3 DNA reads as TGTGCCGGGGGCCAGGGCGGGGGCCAAGAGACCCAGTACTTC. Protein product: CAGGQGGGQETQYF.

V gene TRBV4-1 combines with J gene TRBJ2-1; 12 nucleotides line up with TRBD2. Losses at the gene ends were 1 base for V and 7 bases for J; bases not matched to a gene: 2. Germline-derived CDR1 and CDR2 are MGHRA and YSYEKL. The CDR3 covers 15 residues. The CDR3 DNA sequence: TGCGCCAGCAGCCAAGCTAGCGGGGGGGGTAATGAGCAGTTCTTC. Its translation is CASSQASGGGNEQFF.

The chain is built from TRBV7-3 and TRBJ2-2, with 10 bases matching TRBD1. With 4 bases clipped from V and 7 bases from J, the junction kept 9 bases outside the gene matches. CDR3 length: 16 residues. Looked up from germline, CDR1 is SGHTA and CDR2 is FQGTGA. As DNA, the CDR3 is TGTGCCAGCAGCTCATCCGGGACAGGGGTCTTCGGGGAGCTGTTTTTT. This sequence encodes CASSSSGTGVFGELFF.

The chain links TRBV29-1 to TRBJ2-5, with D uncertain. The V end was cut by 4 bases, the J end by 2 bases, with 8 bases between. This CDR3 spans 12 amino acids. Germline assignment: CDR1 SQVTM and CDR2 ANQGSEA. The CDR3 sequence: CSVVGRQETQYF. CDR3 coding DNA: TGCAGCGTTGTAGGCAGGCAAGAGACCCAGTACTTC.

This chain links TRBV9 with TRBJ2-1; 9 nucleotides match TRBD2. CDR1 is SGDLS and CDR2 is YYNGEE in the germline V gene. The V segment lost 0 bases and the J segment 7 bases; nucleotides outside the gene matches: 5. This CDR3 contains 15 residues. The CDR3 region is CASSVGVLAGNEQFF. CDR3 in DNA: TGTGCCAGCAGCGTAGGGGTACTAGCGGGTAATGAGCAGTTCTTC.

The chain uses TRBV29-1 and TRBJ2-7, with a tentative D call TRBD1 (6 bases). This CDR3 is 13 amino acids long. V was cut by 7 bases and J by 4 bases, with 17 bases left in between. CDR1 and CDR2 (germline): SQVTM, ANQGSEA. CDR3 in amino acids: CSATSGTTYEQYF. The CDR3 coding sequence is TGCAGCGCTACCTCCGGGACAACATACGAGCAGTACTTC.

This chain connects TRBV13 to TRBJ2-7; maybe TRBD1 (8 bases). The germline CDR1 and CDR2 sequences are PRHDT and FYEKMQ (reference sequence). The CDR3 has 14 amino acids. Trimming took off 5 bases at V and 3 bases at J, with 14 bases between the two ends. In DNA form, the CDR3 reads TGTGCCAGCAGCCGGACAGGGACTATCTACGAGCAGTACTTC. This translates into CASSRTGTIYEQYF.

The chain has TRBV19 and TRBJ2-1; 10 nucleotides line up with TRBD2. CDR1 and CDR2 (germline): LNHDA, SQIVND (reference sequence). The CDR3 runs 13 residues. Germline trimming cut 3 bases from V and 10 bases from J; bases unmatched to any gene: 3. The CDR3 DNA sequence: TGTGCCAGTAGTATCCAACTAGCGGGAGAGCAGTTCTTC. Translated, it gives CASSIQLAGEQFF.